These 28 T cell receptor beta chains were sequenced from one sample in a study of radiotherapy plus CTLA-4 blockade in lung cancer. Repertoires were generated with immunoSEQ multiplex PCR, while TCRdb's copy carries only in-frame clones and drops some. Here the sample spans some 78,000 clones, around 86% being singletons. Source: peripheral blood, taken from a patient treated with radiotherapy plus ipilimumab. These receptors all stem from a human donor with non-small cell lung cancer who had stable disease on radiotherapy plus ipilimumab.

The CDR3 DNA is TGCGCCGGCACAAAACAGGGGGCCTACAATGAGCAGTTCTTC. This gives the protein CAGTKQGAYNEQFF. The rearrangement uses TRBV10-1 and TRBJ2-1, with TRBD1 matching over 8 bases. The ends lost 11 bases at V and 2 bases at J; junction bases unmatched: 8. The CDR3 has 14 residues. CDR1 is WNHNN and CDR2 is SYGVQD in the germline V gene (reference sequence).

There are a few counts of this clone. V usage is TRBV28 and J usage is TRBJ2-7; TRBD1 aligns across 7 bases. The CDR3 contains 14 residues. Germline lookup yields CDR1 MDHEN and CDR2 SYDVKM. V shed 7 bases and J 2 bases; nucleotides not matched to a gene: 8. CDR3 in amino acids: CASTPTGTPYEQYF. In nucleotides, the CDR3 is TGTGCCAGCACTCCGACAGGGACCCCCTACGAGCAGTACTTC.

The chain recombines TRBV7-9 with TRBJ2-6, with TRBD1 as a possible D gene (6 bases). This CDR3 comprises 15 residues. Germline CDR1 SEHNR, CDR2 FQNEAQ (reference sequence). The V and J ends lost 4 bases and 1 base respectively, with 8 bases between them. The CDR3 reads CASSSTGSGANVLTF. Here the CDR3 DNA reads TGTGCCAGCAGCTCCACAGGGTCTGGGGCCAACGTCCTGACTTTC.

This chain links TRBV6-5 with TRBJ1-1; D remains ambiguous. Germline CDR1 and CDR2: MNHEY and SVGAGI. Trimming stripped 5 bases from V and 4 bases from J, with 8 bases between. The CDR3 is 12 amino acids. CDR3 nucleotide sequence: TGTGCCAGCAGTCACGTCGGCACTGAAGCTTTCTTT. It is translated as CASSHVGTEAFF.

This sequence joins TRBV5-1 and TRBJ2-7; TRBD1 matches 10 bases. J lost 6 bases, V lost 0 bases, and 3 bases had no gene match. Germline V gives CDR1 SGHRS, CDR2 YFSETQ. This CDR3 contains 14 residues. The CDR3 nucleotides are TGCGCCAGCAGCTTGGGGGACAGGGGATCCGAGCAGTACTTC. Protein: CASSLGDRGSEQYF.

The chain carries TRBV28 and TRBJ2-2, with D perhaps matching TRBD1 or TRBD2 (5 bases each). V gave up 3 bases and J gave up 5 bases, with 16 bases separating them. CDR1 is MDHEN, CDR2 SYDVKM, per germline. The CDR3 has 16 amino acids. This CDR3 is CASSLGAGTPTGELFF. The CDR3 DNA reads as TGTGCCAGCAGTTTGGGTGCCGGGACCCCGACCGGGGAGCTGTTTTTT.

This chain uses TRBV6-6 with TRBJ1-3; D is possibly TRBD1 (6 bases). The CDR3 extends over 16 amino acids. The germline gives CDR1 MNHNY, CDR2 SVGAGI (reference sequence). The V end lost 0 bases, the J end lost 4 bases, and 13 bases lay between the germline ends. The CDR3 protein is CASSYSATGLGNTIYF. The CDR3 DNA is TGTGCCAGCAGTTACTCGGCCACAGGGTTAGGAAACACCATATATTTT.

This sequence joins TRBV15 and TRBJ1-3; TRBD1 might be the D (6 bases). The CDR3 has 16 residues. Trimming removed 4 bases from V and 2 bases from J, with 15 bases in between. CDR1 LNHNV and CDR2 YYDKDF come from the germline V gene (reference sequence). DNA of the CDR3: TGTGCCACCAGCATGGCCCTACAGGGAACTGGAAACACCATATATTTT. Translating gives CATSMALQGTGNTIYF.

The chain recombines TRBV5-1 with TRBJ2-5, with D maybe TRBD2 (7 bases). CDR3 length equals 14 residues. V was trimmed by 4 bases and J by 2 bases, leaving 12 bases between them. The germline CDR1 and CDR2 sequences are SGHRS and YFSETQ. CDR3 sequence (DNA): TGCGCCAGCAGCCCGGGGGGCGGGCAAGAGACCCAGTACTTC. Translating gives CASSPGGGQETQYF.

The chain is built from TRBV29-1 and TRBJ2-1; 11 positions agree with TRBD2. The V gene end was trimmed by 6 bases and the J gene end by 13 bases; junction bases not matched to a gene: 11. Germline V gene data show CDR1 as SQVTM and CDR2 as ANQGSEA. This CDR3 comprises 13 residues. The CDR3, as DNA: TGCAGCGTGACCGGGACTAGCGGCCTAGCTCAGTTCTTC. This gives the protein CSVTGTSGLAQFF.

The V and J genes are TRBV19 and TRBJ1-1, with a possible D match to TRBD1 (6 bases). CDR1 and CDR2 from the germline V gene are LNHDA and SQIVND (reference sequence). This CDR3 is built from 15 residues. Trimming stripped 5 bases from V and 4 bases from J, with 17 bases between. The CDR3 loop is CASSPDSRRSTEAFF. Here the CDR3 DNA reads TGTGCCAGTAGTCCGGACAGCCGGAGGTCCACTGAAGCTTTCTTT.

This chain connects TRBV29-1 to TRBJ1-1, with D possibly TRBD1 on 5 matching bases. CDR1 and CDR2 (germline): SQVTM, ANQGSEA. This CDR3 spans 11 amino acids. Trimming cost V 6 bases and J 8 bases, with 13 bases left between them. DNA of the CDR3: TGCAGCGTGACGGGAGGGGCCGAAGCTTTCTTT. As protein: CSVTGGAEAFF.

The V and J genes are TRBV7-8 and TRBJ1-5, with a tentative D call TRBD1 (6 bases). CDR3 size: 18 residues. V lost 2 bases, J lost 6 bases, and 23 bases lay in between. Germline values: CDR1 SGHVS, CDR2 FQNEAQ. Here the CDR3 DNA reads TGTGCCAGCAGCTTAAGCGCCGGGTGGGGGGGCGCGGGTCAGCCCCAGCATTTT. This encodes CASSLSAGWGGAGQPQHF.

The V and J genes are TRBV19 and TRBJ1-1; 7 nucleotides agree with TRBD1. V lost 4 bases, J lost 4 bases, and 12 bases stayed unmatched. Per germline, CDR1 LNHDA and CDR2 SQIVND (reference sequence). CDR3 length: 16 residues. In DNA form, the CDR3 reads TGTGCCAGTAGTACGCAGGGCCGTCCAGGGGGCACTGAAGCTTTCTTT. Encoded protein: CASSTQGRPGGTEAFF. The whole variable domain, filled in from reference TRBV19 and TRBJ1-1, reads DGGITQSPKYLFRKEGQNVTLSCEQNLNHDAMYWYRQDPGQGLRLIYYSQIVNDFQKGDIAEGYSVSREKKESFPLTVTSAQKNPTAFYLCASSTQGRPGGTEAFFGQGTRLTVV.

The CDR3 sequence: CASMVSSYNSPLHF. In DNA form, the CDR3 reads TGTGCCAGCATGGTCAGCTCCTATAATTCACCCCTCCACTTT. The chain combines TRBV2 with TRBJ1-6; no reliable D call. Trimming shortened V by 7 bases and J by 0 bases, and 7 bases separated the two germline ends. Germline-derived CDR1 and CDR2 are SNHLY and FYNNEI. The CDR3 is made up of 14 amino acids.

This clone was detected only once. This chain uses TRBV4-1 with TRBJ2-7; a weak D match, TRBD1 (6 bases). Germline V CDR1 and CDR2: MGHRA, YSYEKL. There are 14 residues in the CDR3. V dropped 2 bases and J dropped 5 bases, with 13 bases sitting between them. The CDR3 protein is CASSQLDSLDEQYF. The CDR3 DNA sequence: TGCGCCAGCAGCCAACTGGACAGTTTGGACGAGCAGTACTTC.

This clone was seen more than once but under ten times. J is TRBJ2-1 and V is TRBV7-2; no firm D call. CDR1 and CDR2 from the germline V gene are SGHTA and FQGNSA. This CDR3 comprises 13 residues. Trimming stripped 4 bases from V and 0 bases from J, with 4 bases between. The CDR3 sequence: CASSSGSYNEQFF. The CDR3 DNA is TGTGCCAGCAGCTCCGGCTCCTACAATGAGCAGTTCTTC. The full variable domain, with the rest looked up from reference TRBV7-2 and TRBJ2-1, is GAGVSQSPSNKVTEKGKDVELRCDPISGHTALYWYRQSLGQGLEFLIYFQGNSAPDKSGLPSDRFSAERTGGSVSTLTIQRTQQEDSAVYLCASSSGSYNEQFFGPGTRLTVL.

This sequence joins TRBV9 and TRBJ1-1, with 8 bases identical to TRBD1. Losses at the gene ends were 1 base for V and 3 bases for J; bases not matched to a gene: 2. The length of the CDR3 is 14 residues. Germline V gene data show CDR1 as SGDLS and CDR2 as YYNGEE. CDR3 DNA: TGTGCCAGCAGCGTAAAGGACAGGGACACTGAAGCTTTCTTT. This sequence encodes CASSVKDRDTEAFF.

This clone was seen only a few times. The V call is TRBV7-2, the J call TRBJ1-2; perhaps TRBD1 as D (5 bases). Looked up from germline, CDR1 is SGHTA and CDR2 is FQGNSA. Trimming removed 5 bases at V and 4 bases at J, with 17 bases between. The CDR3 is 15 residues long. CDR3 bases: TGTGCCAGCAGCCCCTTCTTCCAGGGCAGCTATGGCTACACCTTC. This encodes CASSPFFQGSYGYTF. Full variable domain (remainder filled in from reference TRBV7-2 and TRBJ1-2): GAGVSQSPSNKVTEKGKDVELRCDPISGHTALYWYRQSLGQGLEFLIYFQGNSAPDKSGLPSDRFSAERTGGSVSTLTIQRTQQEDSAVYLCASSPFFQGSYGYTFGSGTRLTVV.

V is TRBV13 and J is TRBJ2-3; tentatively, D is TRBD2 (6 bases). The germline V gene has CDR1 PRHDT and CDR2 FYEKMQ (reference sequence). The V and J ends lost 4 bases and 3 bases respectively, with 17 bases between them. The CDR3 runs 16 residues. Here the CDR3 DNA reads TGTGCCAGCAGCTCCCCTCGGGGGAGGTTAACAGATACGCAGTATTTT. Protein sequence: CASSSPRGRLTDTQYF.

This chain joins TRBV10-2 and TRBJ2-3, with 9 bases lining up with TRBD2. The ends lost 9 bases at V and 0 bases at J; junction bases unmatched: 1. Germline V lookup: CDR1 WSHSY, CDR2 SAAADI. This CDR3 comprises 13 residues. CDR3 region: CASLAGSTDTQYF. In DNA form, the CDR3 reads TGCGCCAGTCTAGCGGGGAGCACAGATACGCAGTATTTT.

V usage is TRBV5-1 and J usage is TRBJ2-5; 9 bases line up with TRBD2. Trimming took 4 bases from V and 4 from J; bases not matched to a gene: 5. Germline assignment: CDR1 SGHRS and CDR2 YFSETQ. CDR3 size: 14 residues. CDR3 amino acids: CASSEPGLAETQYF. CDR3 coding DNA: TGCGCCAGCAGCGAACCGGGACTAGCAGAGACCCAGTACTTC. The variable domain in full, completed from reference TRBV5-1 and TRBJ2-5, reads KAGVTQTPRYLIKTRGQQVTLSCSPISGHRSVSWYQQTPGQGLQFLFEYFSETQRNKGNFPGRFSGRQFSNSRSEMNVSTLELGDSALYLCASSEPGLAETQYFGPGTRLLVL.

The rearrangement uses TRBV4-2 and TRBJ2-7; possible D gene TRBD2, 5 bases. Trimming pared 2 bases from V and 6 bases from J, leaving 14 bases between. Germline CDR1 and CDR2: LGHNA and YNFKEQ. This CDR3 contains 14 residues. For the CDR3, the DNA is TGTGCCAGCAGCCAATGGTCCGGGAATAGCGAGCAGTACTTC. The encoded protein is CASSQWSGNSEQYF.

In nucleotides, the CDR3 is TGTGCCAGCAGCTTGAACAGGGTGACTAATGAAAAACTGTTTTTT. Translation: CASSLNRVTNEKLFF. This chain uses TRBV11-2 with TRBJ1-4, with D maybe TRBD1 (6 bases). Between the trimmed V and J ends, which lost 3 bases and 2 bases, there was a span of 10 bases. The CDR3 covers 15 residues. The germline V gene encodes CDR1 SGHAT and CDR2 FQNNGV. The full variable domain, with the rest looked up from reference TRBV11-2 and TRBJ1-4, is EAGVAQSPRYKIIEKRQSVAFWCNPISGHATLYWYQQILGQGPKLLIQFQNNGVVDDSQLPKDRFSAERLKGVDSTLKIQPAKLEDSAVYLCASSLNRVTNEKLFFGSGTQLSVL.

The J gene is TRBJ2-4, the V gene TRBV21-1; no check of the table's D call, TRBD2, against the DNA was made. TRBV21-1 is a pseudogene locus. The CDR3 spans 15 residues. The CDR3 DNA reads as TGTGCCAGCAGCAAAGGAGGTCTAGCCAAAAACATTCAGTACTTC. It specifies CASSKGGLAKNIQYF.

The V call is TRBV10-3, the J call TRBJ2-5, with 8 bases matching TRBD2. The V gene end was trimmed by 0 bases and the J gene end by 5 bases; junction bases not matched to a gene: 5. Looked up from germline, CDR1 is ENHRY and CDR2 is SYGVKD. CDR3 length: 15 residues. DNA of the CDR3: TGTGCCATCAGTGAGTCGGGCGGGGGGCTGGAGACCCAGTACTTC. The encoded protein is CAISESGGGLETQYF.

This clone was recorded once. CDR3: CASSEGVGTGGFGQYF. CDR3 sequence (DNA): TGTGCCAGCAGTGAAGGAGTGGGGACAGGGGGTTTTGGGCAGTACTTC. V usage is TRBV2 and J usage is TRBJ2-7, with 11 bases aligning to TRBD1. This CDR3 has 16 residues. CDR1 SNHLY and CDR2 FYNNEI come from the germline V gene. V was pared by 1 base and J by 9 bases, with 11 bases of the junction left unmatched.

The chain is built from TRBV18 and TRBJ2-7; D remains ambiguous. The CDR3 runs to 14 residues. Germline CDR1 is KGHSH and CDR2 is LQKENI. Trimming took off 3 bases at V and 4 bases at J, with 13 bases between the two ends. The DNA of the CDR3 is TGTGCCAGCTCACCTGTACGGAGTATTTACGAGCAGTACTTC. It specifies CASSPVRSIYEQYF.